Each of the 31 T cell receptor beta chains below was sequenced from the same sample in a study of CD8+ T cells in alopecia areata. The sequencing template was cDNA reverse transcribed from extracted RNA. Clones were read by immunoSEQ multiplex PCR, and TCRdb kept only the in-frame ones, dropping some. The table records 130,000 to 150,000 clones, 47% of them present only once. Input material: CD4+ T cells sorted from blood. Source of these receptors: a human donor with alopecia areata.

The chain recombines TRBV5-1 with TRBJ2-7, with 8 bases fitting TRBD1. CDR3 length: 15 residues. CDR1 is SGHRS and CDR2 is YFSETQ in the germline V gene. The V segment lost 5 bases and the J segment 2 bases; nucleotides outside the gene matches: 9. CDR3 sequence (DNA): TGCGCCAGCAGTCGAACCGGGACAGGAACCTACGAGCAGTACTTC. Translated: CASSRTGTGTYEQYF.

The chain uses TRBV29-1 and TRBJ2-7; 12 bases are a match to TRBD2. Germline values: CDR1 SQVTM, CDR2 ANQGSEA. This CDR3 spans 21 amino acids. Trimming at V came to 1 base and at J to 2 bases, leaving 21 bases not matched to a gene. As DNA, the CDR3 is TGCAGCGTTGAAGTTGGGACCGAACGACTAGCGGGAGTCTTTTTTACCTACGAGCAGTACTTC. Encoded protein: CSVEVGTERLAGVFFTYEQYF.

The genes are TRBV28 and TRBJ1-2; D remains unclear. V was clipped by 7 bases and J by 0 bases, with 6 bases between them. Per germline, CDR1 MDHEN and CDR2 SYDVKM. The CDR3 covers 12 residues. The CDR3 bases are TGTGCCAGCAAGAGCTCTAACTATGGCTACACCTTC. Its protein product is CASKSSNYGYTF.

This clone was counted only a few times. One end of the junction is discordant with germline, which a read error may explain. The chain combines TRBV10-3 with TRBJ2-3, with 8 positions matching TRBD1. CDR1 and CDR2 from the germline V gene are ENHRY and SYGVKD. CDR3 length equals 12 residues. This CDR3 is CAIRDRARGDGF. The CDR3 DNA sequence: TGTGCCATCAGGGACAGGGCCCGAGGGGACGGTTTT.

For the CDR3, the DNA is TGTGCCAGCAGGACTATCGATGAGCAGTTCTTC. This encodes CASRTIDEQFF. This chain joins TRBV2 and TRBJ2-1, with a weak D call TRBD2 (5 bases). CDR1 and CDR2 from the germline V gene are SNHLY and FYNNEI. The V and J ends lost 6 bases and 8 bases respectively, with 8 bases between them. The CDR3 extends over 11 amino acids.

The chain employs TRBV6-6 and TRBJ2-1; unclear D gene. There are 15 residues in the CDR3. Trimming cost V 4 bases and J 3 bases, with 13 bases left between them. Germline V gene lookup returns CDR1 MNHNY and CDR2 SVGAGI (reference sequence). The CDR3 sequence: CASSSARPNYNEQFF. CDR3 DNA sequence: TGTGCCAGCAGTTCTGCCAGGCCTAACTACAATGAGCAGTTCTTC.

This clone was observed a few times. The V call is TRBV19, the J call TRBJ2-6; TRBD1 is a possible D gene (6 bases). Between the trimmed V and J ends, which lost 9 bases and 0 bases, there was a span of 15 bases. The V gene's germline CDR1 is LNHDA and CDR2 SQIVND (reference sequence). The CDR3 consists of 16 residues. CDR3 in DNA: TGTGCCAGCTCGACAGGTACTCTCTCTGGGGCCAACGTCCTGACTTTC. Protein product: CASSTGTLSGANVLTF.

This clone was seen a single time. V usage is TRBV27 and J usage is TRBJ1-2; D not certain. V was pared by 6 bases and J by 4 bases, with 9 bases between. This CDR3 is 12 amino acids long. CDR1 is MNHEY, CDR2 SMNVEV, per germline (reference sequence). CDR3 DNA sequence: TGTGCCAGCAGCTCCACTGGCTATGGCTACACCTTC. Translated, it gives CASSSTGYGYTF.

The CDR3 protein is CSGAQGVDYGYTF. In nucleotides, the CDR3 is TGCAGCGGGGCGCAAGGGGTCGACTATGGCTACACCTTC. V is TRBV29-1 and J is TRBJ1-2, with a weak D call TRBD1 (5 bases). V dropped 7 bases and J dropped 3 bases, with 15 bases sitting between them. Germline CDR1 SQVTM, CDR2 ANQGSEA. This CDR3 region has 13 residues.

The V and J genes are TRBV2 and TRBJ2-3; 11 bases align to TRBD2. The CDR3 is 15 amino acids. The J segment lost 2 bases and the V segment lost 6 bases, leaving 4 bases of the junction unmatched. Germline lookup yields CDR1 SNHLY and CDR2 FYNNEI. CDR3 in amino acids: CASRKLAGVTDTQYF. The CDR3, as DNA: TGTGCCAGCAGGAAACTAGCGGGGGTCACAGATACGCAGTATTTT.

The V and J genes are TRBV29-1 and TRBJ1-1; tentatively, D is TRBD1 (6 bases). The CDR3 is 13 residues long. V was pared by 5 bases and J by 1 base, with 11 bases between. CDR1 is SQVTM, CDR2 ANQGSEA, per germline. The CDR3 spells CSVPGGRNTEAFF. The CDR3 region has the DNA TGCAGCGTTCCCGGGGGCCGGAACACTGAAGCTTTCTTT. The full variable domain, with the rest looked up from reference TRBV29-1 and TRBJ1-1, is SAVISQKPSRDICQRGTSLTIQCQVDSQVTMMFWYRQQPGQSLTLIATANQGSEATYESGFVIDKFPISRPNLTFSTLTVSNMSPEDSSIYLCSVPGGRNTEAFFGQGTRLTVV.

The V gene is TRBV7-8, the J gene TRBJ2-5; the match to TRBD1 covers 7 bases. Trimming at V came to 3 bases and at J to 0 bases, leaving 7 bases not matched to a gene. This CDR3 region has 16 residues. Per the germline V gene, CDR1 is SGHVS and CDR2 is FQNEAQ. CDR3 coding DNA: TGTGCCAGCAGCTTCCTAGGGACAGTGAACCAAGAGACCCAGTACTTC. It yields the protein CASSFLGTVNQETQYF.

This clone was seen a handful of times. This chain connects TRBV2 to TRBJ2-7; no firm D call. Trimming removed 5 bases from V and 8 bases from J, with 13 bases in between. The CDR3 totals 12 residues. In germline, CDR1 is SNHLY, CDR2 FYNNEI. The DNA of the CDR3 is TGTGCCAGCAGTTTCGACTGGGTGCAGCAGTACTTC. It translates to CASSFDWVQQYF.

The DNA of the CDR3 is TGCAGCGTTGGGGGAAGCACCTCCCTCACAGATACGCAGTATTTT. Protein product: CSVGGSTSLTDTQYF. The J gene is TRBJ2-3, the V gene TRBV29-1; no firm D call. CDR1 and CDR2 (germline): SQVTM, ANQGSEA. The CDR3 is made up of 15 amino acids. Trimming removed 4 bases from V and 2 bases from J, with 16 bases in between.

The J gene is TRBJ2-1, the V gene TRBV7-2, with D possibly matching TRBD1 (5 bases). The CDR3 runs to 14 residues. Germline assignment: CDR1 SGHTA and CDR2 FQGNSA. V was trimmed by 10 bases and J by 0 bases, leaving 13 bases between them. The CDR3: CATKRGLSYNEQFF. CDR3 nucleotide sequence: TGTGCCACCAAAAGGGGCCTCTCCTACAATGAGCAGTTCTTC.

This clone has only a few counts. The chain combines TRBV4-2 with TRBJ2-2; D remains ambiguous. This CDR3 contains 13 residues. Germline assignment: CDR1 LGHNA and CDR2 YNFKEQ. The ends were cut back, 1 base at V and 5 bases at J, with 5 bases in the middle. The CDR3 DNA is TGTGCCAGCAGCCAAGCCTCGACCGGGGAGCTGTTTTTT. As protein: CASSQASTGELFF.

The chain employs TRBV5-1 and TRBJ2-3; TRBD2 matches 11 bases. Trimming removed 4 bases from V and 4 bases from J; junction bases left unmatched: 5. The CDR3 runs 15 residues. CDR1 is SGHRS and CDR2 is YFSETQ in the germline V gene. The CDR3 coding sequence is TGCGCCAGCAGCCCATTAGCGGGAGGGCCAGATACGCAGTATTTT. It codes for CASSPLAGGPDTQYF.

This chain links TRBV30 with TRBJ2-1; 8 bases are a match to TRBD2. Germline CDR1 reads GTSNPN; CDR2 reads SVGIG (reference sequence). The CDR3 is 14 amino acids. The J segment lost 7 bases and the V segment lost 0 bases, leaving 5 bases of the junction unmatched. CDR3 bases: TGTGCCTGGAGTGTACTCGTAGCGGGGAATGAGCAGTTCTTC. Protein sequence: CAWSVLVAGNEQFF.

The V and J genes are TRBV7-3 and TRBJ2-3, with D maybe TRBD2 (6 bases). V gave up 2 bases and J gave up 1 base, with 13 bases separating them. The length of the CDR3 is 16 residues. The germline CDR1 and CDR2 sequences are SGHTA and FQGTGA. In nucleotides, the CDR3 is TGTGCCAGCAGCTTACGAGCGGTAGCGGGCACAGATACGCAGTATTTT. Protein: CASSLRAVAGTDTQYF.

The rearrangement joins TRBV7-9 to TRBJ2-3; 8 nucleotides align to TRBD1. This CDR3 comprises 14 residues. Per the germline V gene, CDR1 is SEHNR and CDR2 is FQNEAQ (reference sequence). Trimming cost V 4 bases and J 3 bases; bases outside gene matches: 3. As DNA, the CDR3 is TGTGCCAGCAGCTCAGGGGGCGCGACAGATACGCAGTATTTT. Protein product: CASSSGGATDTQYF.

The chain links TRBV5-1 to TRBJ2-7; D possibly corresponds to TRBD2 (6 bases). Per the germline V gene, CDR1 is SGHRS and CDR2 is YFSETQ. Between the trimmed V and J ends, which lost 4 bases and 4 bases, there was a span of 9 bases. This CDR3 comprises 12 residues. Written as DNA, the CDR3 is TGCGCCAGCAGCCCGGAGGGTTACGAGCAGTACTTC. This encodes CASSPEGYEQYF.

This clone was observed a few times. Here the CDR3 reads CSVPGQGAYEQYF. Here the CDR3 DNA reads TGCAGCGTTCCGGGACAGGGCGCATACGAGCAGTACTTC. This chain uses TRBV29-1 with TRBJ2-7, with 9 bases aligning to TRBD1. This CDR3 contains 13 residues. V lost 5 bases and J lost 4; bases outside the gene matches: 6. Germline V gene lookup returns CDR1 SQVTM and CDR2 ANQGSEA.

This clone was detected a few times. V gene TRBV29-1 combines with J gene TRBJ1-3; D gene ambiguous. Germline CDR1 and CDR2: SQVTM and ANQGSEA. Between the trimmed V and J ends, which lost 0 bases and 2 bases, there was a span of 8 bases. This CDR3 is 14 amino acids long. The CDR3 region is CSVEDPLTGNTIYF. The CDR3 nucleotides read TGCAGCGTTGAAGACCCACTAACTGGAAACACCATATATTTT.

This clone was counted only a few times. The J gene is TRBJ2-2, the V gene TRBV29-1; no firm D call. V gave up 7 bases and J gave up 2 bases, with 8 bases separating them. Looked up from germline, CDR1 is SQVTM and CDR2 is ANQGSEA. This CDR3 is built from 12 residues. The CDR3 sequence: CSGLKNTGELFF. CDR3 DNA: TGCAGCGGCCTGAAAAACACCGGGGAGCTGTTTTTT.

This clone was observed a few times. The rearrangement joins TRBV29-1 to TRBJ1-1, with D unresolved. This CDR3 region has 13 residues. V lost 6 bases to trimming and J lost 1 base, with 12 bases between them. The germline CDR1 and CDR2 sequences are SQVTM and ANQGSEA. This chain's CDR3 is CSVSRTGNTEAFF. The CDR3 nucleotides read TGCAGCGTCAGCCGGACGGGGAACACTGAAGCTTTCTTT.

The V and J genes are TRBV30 and TRBJ2-7; TRBD2 matches 11 bases. Germline V gene sequence: CDR1 GTSNPN, CDR2 SVGIG (reference sequence). After removal of 5 bases from V and 3 bases from J, the junction contained 6 bases not matched to a gene. This CDR3 contains 14 residues. Here the CDR3 DNA reads TGTGCCTGGGATAGCGGGAGGGCCCGCTACGAGCAGTACTTC. It specifies CAWDSGRARYEQYF.

The count of this clone is one. The chain links TRBV28 to TRBJ2-5, with a tentative D call TRBD1 (5 bases). The CDR3 extends over 14 amino acids. CDR1 is MDHEN and CDR2 is SYDVKM in the germline V gene. V was cut by 2 bases and J by 4 bases, with 11 bases left in between. The CDR3 DNA follows: TGTGCCAGCAGTTTACGGCAGGGCGTAGAGACCCAGTACTTC. Its translation: CASSLRQGVETQYF.

This clone showed up just a few times. V gene TRBV5-5 combines with J gene TRBJ2-2; 10 bases fit TRBD2. V lost 4 bases to trimming and J lost 7 bases; unmatched junction nucleotides: 7. The CDR3 contains 15 residues. CDR1 and CDR2 (germline): SGHKS, YYEKEE (reference sequence). As DNA, the CDR3 is TGTGCCAGCAGCGGAACAAGCGGGGGGGACGGGGAGCTGTTTTTT. Its translation is CASSGTSGGDGELFF.

This clone was counted only a few times. The V call is TRBV7-9, the J call TRBJ1-4, with 10 bases fitting TRBD1. The CDR3 consists of 19 residues. The V and J ends lost 4 bases and 8 bases, in that order; junction bases with no gene match: 19. Germline V CDR1 and CDR2: SEHNR, FQNEAQ (reference sequence). CDR3 in amino acids: CASSSPGSGTGVREEKLFF. The CDR3, as DNA: TGTGCCAGCAGCTCTCCGGGCAGCGGGACAGGGGTTAGGGAAGAAAAACTGTTTTTT.

Only a few counts were recorded for this clone. This chain uses TRBV29-1 with TRBJ1-2, with D unclear. The V gene lost 0 bases and the J gene lost 4 bases, with 6 bases spanning the gap. The CDR3 has 12 amino acids. From germline, CDR1 is SQVTM and CDR2 ANQGSEA. For the CDR3, the DNA is TGCAGCGTTGAAGACACAGCCTATGGCTACACCTTC. It translates to CSVEDTAYGYTF.

A few counts support this clone. The CDR3 DNA sequence: TGTGCCATCAGTGACCCGGGAGGGGGCACAGATACGCAGTATTTT. This translates into CAISDPGGGTDTQYF. This chain joins TRBV10-3 and TRBJ2-3; 8 bases agree with TRBD2. The CDR3 loop spans 15 amino acids. V lost 3 bases, J lost 1 base, and 3 bases stayed unmatched. Germline values: CDR1 ENHRY, CDR2 SYGVKD.